This is a list of T cell receptor beta chains from one sample in a study of T cells after yellow fever vaccination. TCRdb re-derived calls from the 5' RACE reads in MiXCR, one entry per CDR3 protein. Of some 400,000 distinct CDR3 sequences listed, 18% are singletons. The material was PBMCs, obtained before the yellow fever booster vaccination. The origin of the receptors is a man aged 18-30 years who received the YFV17D yellow fever vaccine. CDR3s include the opening cysteine and the closing phenylalanine or tryptophan. The D gene is left open where the match is weak. Size is omitted from some rows. Given values are once, few, many or a class for expanded clones.

v_call: TRBV5-1
j_call: TRBJ1-2
clone_size: few
d_call: TRBD1
cdr3_nt: TGCGCCAGCAGCCCGGGGACAGGGCGGGATGGCTACACCTTC
cdr3_aa: CASSPGTGRDGYTF

v_call: TRBV18
j_call: TRBJ1-2
clone_size: -
d_call: -
cdr3_nt: TGTGCCAGCTCACCCAGGGGCGGTGATGGCTACACCTTC
cdr3_aa: CASSPRGGDGYTF

v_call: TRBV29-1
j_call: TRBJ2-5
clone_size: few
d_call: TRBD1
cdr3_nt: TGCAGCGGGCAGGGGGCCGAAGAGACCCAGTACTTC
cdr3_aa: CSGQGAEETQYF

v_call: TRBV29-1
j_call: TRBJ2-1
clone_size: many
d_call: -
cdr3_nt: TGCAGCGTTAACTTACTCTCAGAGCAGTTCTTC
cdr3_aa: CSVNLLSEQFF

v_call: TRBV4-3
j_call: TRBJ1-2
clone_size: -
d_call: -
cdr3_nt: TGCGCCAGCAGCCAAGACCCGCCGCGGGGCGGTTTGGATGGCTACACCTTC
cdr3_aa: CASSQDPPRGGLDGYTF

v_call: TRBV15
j_call: TRBJ2-7
clone_size: few
d_call: -
cdr3_nt: TGTGCCACCAGCAGAGTACCGGACATCGATATAAACGAGCAGTACTTC
cdr3_aa: CATSRVPDIDINEQYF

v_call: TRBV4-1
j_call: TRBJ2-5
clone_size: -
d_call: TRBD2
cdr3_nt: TGCGCCAGCAGCCGTGCCCTAGCGGGGGGGCCGCAAGAGACCCAGTACTTC
cdr3_aa: CASSRALAGGPQETQYF

v_call: TRBV5-1
j_call: TRBJ1-2
clone_size: -
d_call: TRBD1
cdr3_nt: TGCGCCAGCAGCCCGGCGGGAAGGGGGCTCGGCTATGGCTACACCTTC
cdr3_aa: CASSPAGRGLGYGYTF

v_call: TRBV12-3/TRBV12-4
j_call: TRBJ1-5
clone_size: -
d_call: -
cdr3_nt: TGTGCCAGCAGTATTCACCCCCGGCAGTATAGCAATCAGCCCCAGCATTTT
cdr3_aa: CASSIHPRQYSNQPQHF

v_call: TRBV7-3
j_call: TRBJ2-1
clone_size: -
d_call: -
cdr3_nt: TGTGCCAGCAGCTCCGCTGGACAGTGGAACAATGAGCAGTTCTTC
cdr3_aa: CASSSAGQWNNEQFF

v_call: TRBV30
j_call: TRBJ1-1
clone_size: -
d_call: -
cdr3_nt: TGTGCCTGGAATGGGCAGGGAGGGACTGAAGCTTTCTTT
cdr3_aa: CAWNGQGGTEAFF

v_call: TRBV24-1
j_call: TRBJ2-2
clone_size: few
d_call: -
cdr3_nt: TGTGCCACCAGTGATTTATTCGGGGAGCTGTTTTTT
cdr3_aa: CATSDLFGELFF

v_call: TRBV6-6
j_call: TRBJ2-1
clone_size: few
d_call: -
cdr3_nt: TGTGCCAGCAGTTACCGGGGGGCCTCCAATGAGCAGTTCTTC
cdr3_aa: CASSYRGASNEQFF

v_call: TRBV5-6
j_call: TRBJ2-7
clone_size: -
d_call: -
cdr3_nt: TGTGCCAGCAGCCCGGGGGGAGGACAGACCTACGAGCAGTACTTC
cdr3_aa: CASSPGGGQTYEQYF

v_call: TRBV20-1
j_call: TRBJ1-2
clone_size: few
d_call: -
cdr3_nt: TGCAGTGCTAGCGCAGATAATAACTATGGCTACACCTTC
cdr3_aa: CSASADNNYGYTF

v_call: TRBV12-3/TRBV12-4
j_call: TRBJ1-5
clone_size: few
d_call: -
cdr3_nt: TGTGCCAGCAGTTTCGGCGTAATCCCCAATCAGCCCCAGCATTTT
cdr3_aa: CASSFGVIPNQPQHF

v_call: TRBV7-2
j_call: TRBJ2-5
clone_size: few
d_call: -
cdr3_nt: TGTGCCAGCAGCGAAACCCAGAAAGTGACCCAGTACTTC
cdr3_aa: CASSETQKVTQYF

v_call: TRBV29-1
j_call: TRBJ1-1
clone_size: -
d_call: -
cdr3_nt: TGCAGCGTTGGCTCAGGGCTGAACACTGAAGCTTTCTTT
cdr3_aa: CSVGSGLNTEAFF

v_call: TRBV18
j_call: TRBJ2-1
clone_size: -
d_call: -
cdr3_nt: TGTGCCAGCTCACCGCCCTCGGAGAATGAGCAGTTCTTC
cdr3_aa: CASSPPSENEQFF

v_call: TRBV3-1
j_call: TRBJ2-5
clone_size: -
d_call: -
cdr3_nt: TGTGCCAGCAGCCACCAGATACGCCAAGAGACCCAGTACTTC
cdr3_aa: CASSHQIRQETQYF

v_call: TRBV20-1
j_call: TRBJ1-1
clone_size: many
d_call: -
cdr3_nt: TGCAGTGCTACTATACCGGGAAGAGACACTGAAGCTTTCTTT
cdr3_aa: CSATIPGRDTEAFF

v_call: TRBV9
j_call: TRBJ2-3
clone_size: -
d_call: TRBD1
cdr3_nt: TGTGCCAGCAGCAACTTCGGGACAGACACAGATACGCAGTATTTT
cdr3_aa: CASSNFGTDTDTQYF

v_call: TRBV29-1
j_call: TRBJ2-1
clone_size: -
d_call: TRBD2
cdr3_nt: TGCAGCGTTGCGTATATGAGCGGGGGGCCAAACAATGAGCAGTTCTTC
cdr3_aa: CSVAYMSGGPNNEQFF

v_call: TRBV4-3
j_call: TRBJ2-3
clone_size: few
d_call: -
cdr3_nt: TGCGCCAGCAGCCAGGGGGGGGCTGGTACGCAGTATTTT
cdr3_aa: CASSQGGAGTQYF

v_call: TRBV11-2
j_call: TRBJ2-3
clone_size: -
d_call: -
cdr3_nt: TGTGCCAGCAGCTCCTCCCGGGGGTACACCACAGATACGCAGTATTTT
cdr3_aa: CASSSSRGYTTDTQYF

v_call: TRBV12-3/TRBV12-4
j_call: TRBJ2-7
clone_size: few
d_call: -
cdr3_nt: TGTGCCAGCAGTTCTCAGGCGTCCGAGCAGTACTTC
cdr3_aa: CASSSQASEQYF

v_call: TRBV6-6
j_call: TRBJ1-4
clone_size: many
d_call: -
cdr3_nt: TGTGCCAGCAGTTATGGGGCGCAGGCTCATGAAAAACTGTTTTTT
cdr3_aa: CASSYGAQAHEKLFF

v_call: TRBV7-2
j_call: TRBJ2-1
clone_size: few
d_call: -
cdr3_nt: TGTGCCAGCAGCGTTCTGGGGGGCCATGAGCAGTTCTTC
cdr3_aa: CASSVLGGHEQFF

v_call: TRBV7-2
j_call: TRBJ1-1
clone_size: few
d_call: -
cdr3_nt: TGTGCCAGCAGCACTGGACCCCCGGGCACTGAAGCTTTCTTT
cdr3_aa: CASSTGPPGTEAFF

v_call: TRBV7-2
j_call: TRBJ2-3
clone_size: few
d_call: -
cdr3_nt: TGTGCCAGCAGCTTAGTTCGCACAGATACGCAGTATTTT
cdr3_aa: CASSLVRTDTQYF

v_call: TRBV7-6
j_call: TRBJ2-4
clone_size: few
d_call: TRBD1
cdr3_nt: TGTGCCAGCAGCTTGGGACAGGCCGGAGACATTCAGTACTTC
cdr3_aa: CASSLGQAGDIQYF

v_call: TRBV5-1
j_call: TRBJ1-1
clone_size: once
d_call: -
cdr3_nt: TGCGCCAGCAGCAACCCCTCAGGGGATGGCACTGAAGCTTTCTTT
cdr3_aa: CASSNPSGDGTEAFF

v_call: TRBV5-1
j_call: TRBJ2-5
clone_size: few
d_call: TRBD2
cdr3_nt: TGCGCCACCGCTGCGGGAGGTCAAGAGACCCAGTACTTC
cdr3_aa: CATAAGGQETQYF

v_call: TRBV7-2
j_call: TRBJ2-5
clone_size: many
d_call: -
cdr3_nt: TGTGCCAGCAGCTTACTAGAGCGATGGGGGACCCAGTACTTC
cdr3_aa: CASSLLERWGTQYF

v_call: TRBV12-3/TRBV12-4
j_call: TRBJ2-1
clone_size: few
d_call: -
cdr3_nt: TGTGCCAGCAGGACGCGCCCGATCAATGAGCAGTTCTTC
cdr3_aa: CASRTRPINEQFF

v_call: TRBV9
j_call: TRBJ2-1
clone_size: few
d_call: TRBD2
cdr3_nt: TGTGCCAGCACGGGACTAGTTAGCAATGAGCAGTTCTTC
cdr3_aa: CASTGLVSNEQFF